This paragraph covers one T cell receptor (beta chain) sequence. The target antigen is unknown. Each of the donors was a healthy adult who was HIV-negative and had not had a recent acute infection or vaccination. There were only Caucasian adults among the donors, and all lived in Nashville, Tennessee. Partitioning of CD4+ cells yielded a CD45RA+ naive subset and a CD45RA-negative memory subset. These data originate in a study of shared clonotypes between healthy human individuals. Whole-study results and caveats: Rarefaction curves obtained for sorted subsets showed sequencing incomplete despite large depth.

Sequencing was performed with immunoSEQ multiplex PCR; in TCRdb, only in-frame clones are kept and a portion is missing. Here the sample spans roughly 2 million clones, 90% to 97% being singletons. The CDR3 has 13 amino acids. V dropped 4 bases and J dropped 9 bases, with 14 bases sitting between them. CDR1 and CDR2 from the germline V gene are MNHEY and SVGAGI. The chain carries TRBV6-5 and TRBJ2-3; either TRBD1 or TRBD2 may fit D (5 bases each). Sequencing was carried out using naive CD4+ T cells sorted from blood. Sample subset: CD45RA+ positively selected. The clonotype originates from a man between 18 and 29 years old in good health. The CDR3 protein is CASSSPSRDTQYF. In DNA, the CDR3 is TGTGCCAGCAGTTCCCCCTCCAGGGACACGCAGTATTTT.